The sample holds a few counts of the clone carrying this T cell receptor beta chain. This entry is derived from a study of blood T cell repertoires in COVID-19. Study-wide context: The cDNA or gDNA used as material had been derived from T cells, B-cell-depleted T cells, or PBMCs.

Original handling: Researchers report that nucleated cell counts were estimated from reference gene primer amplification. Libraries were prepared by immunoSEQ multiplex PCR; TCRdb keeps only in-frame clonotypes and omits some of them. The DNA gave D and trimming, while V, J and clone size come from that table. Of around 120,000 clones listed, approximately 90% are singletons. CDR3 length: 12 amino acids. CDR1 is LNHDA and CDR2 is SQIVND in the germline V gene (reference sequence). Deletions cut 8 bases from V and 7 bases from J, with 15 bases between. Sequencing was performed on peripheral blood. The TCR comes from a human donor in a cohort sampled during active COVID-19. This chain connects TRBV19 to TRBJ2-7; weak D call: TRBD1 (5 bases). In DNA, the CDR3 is TGTGCCAGTTCGACAGTGCCCTGGGAGCAGTACTTC. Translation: CASSTVPWEQYF.